This T cell receptor (beta chain) was identified in a study of shared clonotypes between healthy human individuals. Overall study context: In total, the donors were a couple of women and a few men aged 18 to 49. Per donor, three plates held CD4 naive cells, three held CD4 memory, two held CD8 naive and one held CD8 memory.

Source study methods: Owing to the provision of junction-only sequences devoid of quality scores by immunoSEQ, filtering differed. Data came from immunoSEQ multiplex PCR; TCRdb stores just in-frame clones and leaves some out. V and J calls and clone size are those listed in that table; D and trimming were worked out from the DNA. The sample lists 700,000 or so clones; approximately 79% were seen once. As to this clone: Its antigen is unidentified.

The CDR3 totals 13 residues. In germline, CDR1 is MNHEY, CDR2 SMNVEV (reference sequence). Trimming took 3 bases from V and 0 from J, leaving 6 bases between them. Study conclusions and caveats: Memory subsets generally showed smaller estimated richness than naive subsets did.

The sequence derives from a woman aged 25 to 45 in good health. Specimen: memory CD4+ T cells sorted from blood. The sample's subset: CD45RA-negative fraction. This chain connects TRBV27 to TRBJ2-7, with a tentative D call TRBD1 (5 bases). The CDR3 is CASSFDSSYEQYF. CDR3 DNA sequence: TGTGCCAGCAGTTTTGACAGCTCCTACGAGCAGTACTTC.